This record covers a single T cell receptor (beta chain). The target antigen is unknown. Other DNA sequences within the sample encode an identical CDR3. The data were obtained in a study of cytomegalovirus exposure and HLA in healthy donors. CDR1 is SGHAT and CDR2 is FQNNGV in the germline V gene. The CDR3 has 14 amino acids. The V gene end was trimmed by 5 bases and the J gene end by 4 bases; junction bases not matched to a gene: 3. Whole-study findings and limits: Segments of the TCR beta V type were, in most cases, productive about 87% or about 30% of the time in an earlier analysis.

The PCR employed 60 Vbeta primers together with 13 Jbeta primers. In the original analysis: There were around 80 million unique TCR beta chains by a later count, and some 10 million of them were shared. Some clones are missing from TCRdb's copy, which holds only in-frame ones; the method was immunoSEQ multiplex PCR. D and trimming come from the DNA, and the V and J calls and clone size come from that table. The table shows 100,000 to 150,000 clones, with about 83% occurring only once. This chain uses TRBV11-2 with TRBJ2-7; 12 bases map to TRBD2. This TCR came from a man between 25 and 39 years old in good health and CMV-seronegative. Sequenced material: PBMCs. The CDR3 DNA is TGTGCCAGCAGCCCCCTAGCGGGAGGGTACGAGCAGTACTTC. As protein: CASSPLAGGYEQYF.